This T cell receptor beta chain was sequenced during a study of shared clonotypes between healthy human individuals (dated by TCRdb to 2020 to 2022). In terms of the full investigation: The cohort comprised a couple of women and a few men aged 18 to 49 years. To estimate repertoire size and how much clonotypes are shared between individuals, the study performed deep sequencing of blood TCR repertoires from five healthy adults. To increase sequencing depth and limit assay-specific biases, different laboratories used diverse techniques to prepare libraries and sequence TCR repertoires. Leukapheresis yielded between about 0.9 and 8.9 billion PBMCs per donor. Broad study findings and their caveats: Pairwise subsampling led to the expectation that sequencing depth would affect the degree of clonotype sharing among donors. Because the study included a small number of donors, the genetic and exposure-history diversity represented was limited. Sampling was limited to blood, and TCR repertoires in tissue likely differ from TCR repertoires in blood.

Using the deep immunoSEQ assay, multiplex PCR amplified TCR CDR3 regions from genomic DNA. Extracted genomic DNA from each cell subset was distributed evenly across all wells of several immunoSEQ 96-well plates, and each plate was treated as a replicate. For unsorted PBMC, each replicate PCR was loaded with 300 to 350 ng genomic DNA, equivalent to tens of thousands of T cell genomes. Genomic DNA from unsorted PBMC was sequenced over ten immunoSEQ deep assay plates. Purified libraries were measured with a Qubit 3.0 fluorometer, size-checked on a Bioanalyzer 2100, and measured again with the KAPA Library Quantification kit. A separate single-read 150-cycle Illumina NextSeq 550 flow cell was used to sequence each immunoSEQ 96-well plate. For the original study's pipeline: Because only junctional sequences without quality scores were contained in the immunoSEQ output, filtering matching that applied to full-length reads could not be performed. Sequences were annotated with PyIR, a Python wrapper for IgBLAST v1.9, using IMGT germline references to assign V/J genes and CDR3. Reads with weak V/J assignments (E-value above 1e-6), missing CDR3, stop codons, out-of-frame junctions, or ambiguous translated residues were removed. A V3J clonotype was defined by an identical inferred V gene, J gene, and CDR3 amino acid sequence. Percentage overlap between repertoires was calculated by dividing the number of shared unique clonotypes by the size of the smaller repertoire. RTK rarefaction, the Chao1 estimator, and Recon v2.1 estimates of unobserved clonotypes were used to assess repertoire richness. TCRdb retrieved this table from immuneACCESS and kept in-frame rearrangements only. Not all clones are present; in checked studies, unresolved V genes account for under half, and no reason is known for the remainder. V and J calls and clone size are as listed in that table; D and trimming were resolved from the DNA. Across this sample there are about 480,000 clones, with roughly 79% seen only once. Clones ranked in the top ten supply approximately 12% of the sample.

On this clone: Which antigen it targets is not known. Within one base of it there is no much larger clone, and no base qualities were kept.

V gives up 0 bases and J gives up 4 bases, and the segment between their germline ends measures 12 bases. The CDR3 has 14 amino acids, counting the end cysteine and phenylalanine. Left in the record is the CDR3 DNA by itself, 42 bases read in frame from the first base. As encoded in the germline V gene (reference sequence), CDR1 is GTSNPN while CDR2 is SVGIG. The donors were healthy, HIV-negative adults with no recently reported acute infections or vaccinations. All donors were Caucasian adults living in Nashville, Tennessee, USA. For unsorted samples, 75 million to 90 million PBMCs were counted and genomic DNA was extracted with the QIAamp DNA Blood Mini kit. Blood was obtained by leukapheresis, after which PBMCs were separated by Ficoll-Histopaque density gradient centrifugation and cryopreserved in liquid nitrogen vapor phase.

Material for sequencing was PBMCs. The receptor's source is a woman between 40 and 55 years old in good health. Some clones in this sample may be carry-over from other donors' samples. The receptor chain draws on TRBV30 and TRBJ2-5, with a weak D call of TRBD2 (6 bases match). The DNA sequence is as follows: TGTGCCTGGAGTGTGACCCGGAGGGGAGAGACCCAGTACTTC. The translation is CAWSVTRRGETQYF. Outside the CDR3, residues come from the reference TRBV30 and TRBJ2-5 proteins, so the full variable domain is: SQTIHQWPATLVQPVGSPLSLECTVEGTSNPNLYWYRQAAGRGLQLLFYSVGIGQISSEVPQNLSASRPQDRQFILSSKKLLLSDSGFYLCAWSVTRRGETQYFGPGTRLLVL.